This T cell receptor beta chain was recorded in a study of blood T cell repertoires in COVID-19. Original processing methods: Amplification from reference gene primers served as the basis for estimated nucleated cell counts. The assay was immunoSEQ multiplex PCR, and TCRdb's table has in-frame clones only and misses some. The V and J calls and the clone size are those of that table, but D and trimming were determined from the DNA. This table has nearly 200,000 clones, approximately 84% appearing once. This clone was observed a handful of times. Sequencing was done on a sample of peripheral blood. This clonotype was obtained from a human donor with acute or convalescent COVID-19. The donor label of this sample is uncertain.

The CDR3 sequence is CANLPLDRESYNSPLHF. The DNA of the CDR3 is TGCGCCAATCTCCCGCTGGACAGGGAATCCTATAATTCACCCCTCCACTTT. The V call is TRBV5-1, the J call TRBJ1-6, with 8 bases fitting TRBD1. The V gene end was trimmed by 9 bases and the J gene end by 1 base; junction bases not matched to a gene: 12. Germline V gene data show CDR1 as SGHRS and CDR2 as YFSETQ. The CDR3 has 17 residues.